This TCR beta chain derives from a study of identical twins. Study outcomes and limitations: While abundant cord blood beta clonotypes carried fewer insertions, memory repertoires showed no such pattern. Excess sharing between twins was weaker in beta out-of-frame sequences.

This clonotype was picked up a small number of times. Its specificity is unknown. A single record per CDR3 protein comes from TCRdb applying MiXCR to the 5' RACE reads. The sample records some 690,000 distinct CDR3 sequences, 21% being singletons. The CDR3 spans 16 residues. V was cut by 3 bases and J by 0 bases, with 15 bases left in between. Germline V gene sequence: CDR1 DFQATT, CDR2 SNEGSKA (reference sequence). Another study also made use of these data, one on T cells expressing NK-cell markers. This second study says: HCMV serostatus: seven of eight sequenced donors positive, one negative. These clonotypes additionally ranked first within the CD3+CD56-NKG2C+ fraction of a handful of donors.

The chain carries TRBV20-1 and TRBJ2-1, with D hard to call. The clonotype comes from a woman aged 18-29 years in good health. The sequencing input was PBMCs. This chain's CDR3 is CSASGPVPSSYNEQFF. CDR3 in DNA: TGCAGTGCTAGTGGTCCGGTGCCGAGCTCCTACAATGAGCAGTTCTTC.